This T cell receptor (beta chain) was obtained from a study of cytomegalovirus exposure and HLA in healthy donors. With respect to this clone: The antigen is not known.

The germline gives CDR1 MNHNS, CDR2 SASEGT. V lost 3 bases, J lost 4 bases, and 10 bases lay in between. CDR3 length: 14 amino acids. PCR involved 60 Vbeta and 13 Jbeta primers. Measured with immunoSEQ multiplex PCR; TCRdb has only the in-frame clones, and not every one. The sample yields roughly 180,000 clones, 77% seen once. Study results and caveats: TCR beta chains numbering 150 to 200 were designated cytomegalovirus-associated. An Asian-associated ancestry cluster reportedly showed fewer N-insertions than the roughly 700-donor mean in a later analysis. Roughly even sequencing depth across donors was the assumption behind the presence/absence analyses.

The V gene is TRBV6-1, the J gene TRBJ2-1, with TRBD2 as a possible D gene (5 bases). The specimen was PBMCs. The sequence was collected from a woman in her 30s in good health and CMV-seropositive. The CDR3 nucleotides are TGTGCCAGCAGTGAGTCTAGCTTTTACAATGAGCAGTTCTTC. As protein: CASSESSFYNEQFF.